Below, one T cell receptor (beta chain) is given with its context. Germline-derived CDR1 and CDR2 are SGHRS and YFSETQ. Trimming at V came to 0 bases and at J to 7 bases, leaving 4 bases not matched to a gene. The CDR3 is 16 residues long. The entry originates in a study of blood T cell repertoires in COVID-19. About the research overall: From T cells, B-cell-depleted T cells, or PBMCs came the material, which was cDNA or gDNA.

Produced via immunoSEQ multiplex PCR; TCRdb's table is partial and in-frame only. The data show fewer than 65,000 clones, nearly 80% seen once. This chain links TRBV5-1 with TRBJ2-1, with TRBD2 matching 13 bases. The sequence came from a human donor in a cohort sampled during active COVID-19. Sequences were obtained from peripheral blood. CDR3 region: CASSLVPLAGGNEQFF. The CDR3 nucleotides are TGCGCCAGCAGCTTGGTGCCACTAGCGGGAGGGAATGAGCAGTTCTTC.